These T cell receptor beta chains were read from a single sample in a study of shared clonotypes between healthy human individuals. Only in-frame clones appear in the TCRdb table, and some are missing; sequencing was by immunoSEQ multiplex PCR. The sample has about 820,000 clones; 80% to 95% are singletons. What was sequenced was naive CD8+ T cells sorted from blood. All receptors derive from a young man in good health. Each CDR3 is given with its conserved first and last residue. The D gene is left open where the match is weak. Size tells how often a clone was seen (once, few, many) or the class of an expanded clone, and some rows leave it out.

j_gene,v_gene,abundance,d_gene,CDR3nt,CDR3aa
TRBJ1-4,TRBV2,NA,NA,TGTGCCAGCAGAGGAGGGTCGGCGGAAAAACTGTTTTTT,CASRGGSAEKLFF
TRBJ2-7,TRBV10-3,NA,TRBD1,TGTGCCATCAGAGCTCGGGACAGAAACTCCTACGAGCAGTACTTC,CAIRARDRNSYEQYF
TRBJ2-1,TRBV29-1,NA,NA,TGCAGCGTTGTATCCCCTCCAGTGAGCCCGGTCTACAATGAGCAGTTCTTC,CSVVSPPVSPVYNEQFF
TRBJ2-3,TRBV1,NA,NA,TGCACCAGCAGCCACGGGACAGGGAGCACAGATACGCAGTATTTT,CTSSHGTGSTDTQYF
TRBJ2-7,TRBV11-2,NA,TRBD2,TGTGCCAGCAGCGCTCGGACTAGCGGGAGTAGCTACGAGCAGTACTTC,CASSARTSGSSYEQYF
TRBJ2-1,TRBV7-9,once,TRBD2,TGTGCCAGCAGCTACGGGACTAGCGGGAGAGAGGAGCAGTTCTTC,CASSYGTSGREEQFF
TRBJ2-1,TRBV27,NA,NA,TGTGCCAGCAGTTTTAACCCACTCTTGAATGAGCAGTTCTTC,CASSFNPLLNEQFF
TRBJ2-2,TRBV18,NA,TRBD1,TGTGCCAGCTCACCAGACAGGGGGCGGCTAACTAACACCGGGGAGCTGTTTTTT,CASSPDRGRLTNTGELFF
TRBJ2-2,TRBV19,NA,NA,TGTGCCAGTAGTAAGGGACATAGCCCCGGGGAGCTGTTTTTT,CASSKGHSPGELFF
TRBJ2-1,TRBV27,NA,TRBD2,TGTGCCAGCAGTCTCGGACTAGATTCCTACAATGAGCAGTTCTTC,CASSLGLDSYNEQFF
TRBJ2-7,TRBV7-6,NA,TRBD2,TGTGCCAGCAGCCGTGGTAGCGGGAGTGCGTATGAGCAGTACTTC,CASSRGSGSAYEQYF
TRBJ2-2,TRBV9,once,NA,TGTGCCAGCAGCGTAGGGCAGAACACCGGGGAGCTGTTTTTT,CASSVGQNTGELFF
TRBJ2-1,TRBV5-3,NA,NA,TGTGCCAGAAGCTTGCAGGACAGCCATCCTCGTCCAGTATGTAGCTCCTACAATGAGCAGTTCTTC,CARSLQDSHPRPVCSSYNEQFF